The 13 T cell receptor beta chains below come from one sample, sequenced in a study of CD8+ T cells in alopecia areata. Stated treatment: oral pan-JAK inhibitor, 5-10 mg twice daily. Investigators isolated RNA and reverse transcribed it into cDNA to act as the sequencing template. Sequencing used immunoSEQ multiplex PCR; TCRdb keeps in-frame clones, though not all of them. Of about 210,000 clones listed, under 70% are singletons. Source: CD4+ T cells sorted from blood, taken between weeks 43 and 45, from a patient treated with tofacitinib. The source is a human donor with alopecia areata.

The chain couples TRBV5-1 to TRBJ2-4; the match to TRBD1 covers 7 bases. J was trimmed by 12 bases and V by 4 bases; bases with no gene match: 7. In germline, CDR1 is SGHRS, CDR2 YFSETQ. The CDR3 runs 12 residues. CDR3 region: CASSRDRATQYF. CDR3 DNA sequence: TGCGCCAGCAGCCGAGACAGGGCAACTCAGTACTTC.

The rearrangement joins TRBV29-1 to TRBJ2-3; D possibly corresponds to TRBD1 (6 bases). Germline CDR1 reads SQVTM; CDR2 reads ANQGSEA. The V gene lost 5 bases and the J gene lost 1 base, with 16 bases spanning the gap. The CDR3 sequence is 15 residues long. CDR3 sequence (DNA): TGCAGCGTTCCACAGGGACCCCGAGGCACAGATACGCAGTATTTT. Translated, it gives CSVPQGPRGTDTQYF.

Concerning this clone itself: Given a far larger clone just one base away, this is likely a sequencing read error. The DNA for the CDR3 is TGCGCCAGCAGCACCGGACTAGCAGGGGCCAATGAGCAGTACTTC. Its protein is CASSTGLAGANEQYF. The V call is TRBV5-1, the J call TRBJ2-7, with 8 positions matching TRBD2. V trimming: 4 bases; J trimming: 7 bases; junction bases outside the gene matches: 13. CDR3 length equals 15 residues. Germline CDR1 reads SGHRS; CDR2 reads YFSETQ.

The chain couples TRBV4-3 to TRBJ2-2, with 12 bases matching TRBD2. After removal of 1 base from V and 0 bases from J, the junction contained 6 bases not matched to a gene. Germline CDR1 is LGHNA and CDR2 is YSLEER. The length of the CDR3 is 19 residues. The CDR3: CASSQGLAGALANTGELFF. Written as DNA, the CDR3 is TGCGCCAGCAGCCAAGGACTAGCGGGGGCCCTCGCGAACACCGGGGAGCTGTTTTTT.

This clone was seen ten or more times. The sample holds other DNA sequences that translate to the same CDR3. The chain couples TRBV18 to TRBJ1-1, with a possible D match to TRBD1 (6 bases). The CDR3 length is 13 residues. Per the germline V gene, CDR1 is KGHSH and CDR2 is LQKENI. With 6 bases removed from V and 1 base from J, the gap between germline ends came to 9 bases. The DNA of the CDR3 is TGTGCCAGCTCCCCGGGACAGAACACTGAAGCTTTCTTT. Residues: CASSPGQNTEAFF.

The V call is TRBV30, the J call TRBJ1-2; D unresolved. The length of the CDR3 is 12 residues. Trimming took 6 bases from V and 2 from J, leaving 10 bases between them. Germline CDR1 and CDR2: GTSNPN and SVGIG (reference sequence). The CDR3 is CACILRNYGYTF. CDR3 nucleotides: TGTGCCTGCATTTTAAGGAACTATGGCTACACCTTC.

The DNA for the CDR3 is TGTGCCAGCAGTGACCCGAACGGATATGGCTACACCTTC. Amino acids: CASSDPNGYGYTF. The chain combines TRBV25-1 with TRBJ1-2; the D is unclear. The CDR3 covers 13 residues. Trimming cost V 3 bases and J 5 bases, with 10 bases left between them. Germline V gives CDR1 MGHDK, CDR2 SYGVNS.

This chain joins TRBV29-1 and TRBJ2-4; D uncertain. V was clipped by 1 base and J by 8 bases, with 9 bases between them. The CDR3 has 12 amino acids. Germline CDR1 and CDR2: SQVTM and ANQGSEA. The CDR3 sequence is CSVEAMADIQYF. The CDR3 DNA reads TGCAGCGTTGAAGCGATGGCGGACATTCAGTACTTC.

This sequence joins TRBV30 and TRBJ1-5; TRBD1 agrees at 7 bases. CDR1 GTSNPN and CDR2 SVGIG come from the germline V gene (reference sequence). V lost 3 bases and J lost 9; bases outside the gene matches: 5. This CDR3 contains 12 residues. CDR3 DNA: TGTGCCTGGAGGGACAGGCCGTGGCCCCAGCATTTT. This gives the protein CAWRDRPWPQHF.

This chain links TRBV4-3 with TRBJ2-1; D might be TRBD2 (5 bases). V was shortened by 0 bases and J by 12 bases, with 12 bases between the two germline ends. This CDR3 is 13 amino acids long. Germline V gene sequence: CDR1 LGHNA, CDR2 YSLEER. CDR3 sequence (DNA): TGCGCCAGCAGCCAAGATAAGTACGAGGGGCAGTTCTTC. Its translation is CASSQDKYEGQFF.

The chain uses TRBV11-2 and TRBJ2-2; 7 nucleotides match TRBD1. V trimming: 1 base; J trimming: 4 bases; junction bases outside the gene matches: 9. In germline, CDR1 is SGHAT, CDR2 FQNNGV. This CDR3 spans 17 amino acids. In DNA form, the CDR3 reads TGTGCCAGCAGCTTAGCTACAGGGGCTTCAGGCACCGGGGAGCTGTTTTTT. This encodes CASSLATGASGTGELFF.

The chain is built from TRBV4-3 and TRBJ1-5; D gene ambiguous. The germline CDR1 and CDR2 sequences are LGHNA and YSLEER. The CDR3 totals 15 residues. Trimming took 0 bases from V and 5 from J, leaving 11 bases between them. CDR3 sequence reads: CASSQDRGYDQPQHF. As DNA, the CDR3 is TGCGCCAGCAGCCAAGATCGGGGATATGATCAGCCCCAGCATTTT.

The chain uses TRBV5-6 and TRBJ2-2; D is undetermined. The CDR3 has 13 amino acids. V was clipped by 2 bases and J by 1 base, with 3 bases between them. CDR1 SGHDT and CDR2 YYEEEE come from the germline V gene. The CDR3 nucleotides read TGTGCCAGCAGCTTAGGGAACACCGGGGAGCTGTTTTTT. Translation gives CASSLGNTGELFF.